This T cell receptor (beta chain) was sequenced in a study of T-cell reconstitution after alpha-beta-depleted transplantation in children. For TCRbeta, the library was prepared with unique molecular identifiers. MiXCR, run by TCRdb on the PCR reads, gives a single entry per CDR3 protein. In the table there are some 390,000 distinct CDR3 sequences, approximately 20% of which are singletons. V was trimmed by 7 bases and J by 5 bases, leaving 17 bases between them. The germline V gene has CDR1 MDHEN and CDR2 SYDVKM. This CDR3 is built from 14 residues. Sequences were derived from PBMCs from the stem cell graft donor, sampled from the stem cell graft. The gene calls are TRBV28 and TRBJ2-5, with D possibly TRBD2 on 6 matching bases. The TCR comes from a human donor who donated a stem cell graft to a child with acute myeloid leukemia. The CDR3 sequence is CASTAVWGRETQYF. The CDR3 nucleotides read TGTGCCAGCACCGCCGTCTGGGGGAGGGAGACCCAGTACTTC. The full variable domain, with the rest looked up from reference TRBV28 and TRBJ2-5, is DVKVTQSSRYLVKRTGEKVFLECVQDMDHENMFWYRQDPGLGLRLIYFSYDVKMKEKGDIPEGYSVSREKKERFSLILESASTNQTSMYLCASTAVWGRETQYFGPGTRLLVL.